Listed here is a single T cell receptor beta chain. The junction and the germline gene differ at one end; a read error may be behind it. Clones were sequenced by immunoSEQ multiplex PCR, and TCRdb holds only the in-frame ones, with some missing. Of fewer than 150,000 clones in the sample, roughly 86% were seen once. The CDR3 sequence is 19 residues long. The germline V gene has CDR1 SSHAT and CDR2 FNYEAQ (reference sequence). This entry belongs to a study of blood T cell repertoires in COVID-19. Study in general: There were acute and convalescent COVID-19 samples, and they came from the United States, Italy and Spain.

This sequence joins TRBV7-7 and TRBJ2-1, with 11 bases matching TRBD2. Source material: peripheral blood. This TCR was recovered from a middle-aged man with active or convalescent COVID-19. The CDR3 DNA reads TGTGCTAGCAGCTTAGGGCTAGCGGGAGGACAACTCTCCTACAATGAGCAGTTCTTC. It encodes CASSLGLAGGQLSYNEQFF.